The source of this T cell receptor beta chain is a study of shared clonotypes between healthy human individuals. Study-level results: An effect of sequencing depth on clonotype sharing among donors was expected. Some naive CD4 clonotypes, roughly 4.5%, turned up in common across several donors. Among the subsets, naive ones generally showed larger estimated richness than memory ones.

The germline V gene encodes CDR1 KGHSH and CDR2 LQKENI. The CDR3 spans 17 residues. Trimming cost V 3 bases and J 7 bases; bases outside gene matches: 8. Authors' analysis steps: Because ImmunoSEQ provided only junction sequences with no quality scores, the filtering differed. The assay was immunoSEQ multiplex PCR, and TCRdb's table has in-frame clones only and misses some. From that table come the V and J calls and clone size; the DNA was used to work out D and trimming. Of 1.6 million or so clones in the sample, just under 99% are singletons; the top ten hold 0.3% to 0.45%. In the case of this clone: Its specificity is not known.

Sequenced material: naive CD4+ T cells sorted from blood. Specified subset: CD45RA+ positively selected. This TCR derives from a young man in good health. V gene TRBV18 combines with J gene TRBJ2-1, with 14 bases that match TRBD2. The CDR3 here is CASSPGPGLAGVNEQFF. The CDR3 DNA is TGTGCCAGCTCACCTGGACCGGGACTAGCGGGAGTTAATGAGCAGTTCTTC.